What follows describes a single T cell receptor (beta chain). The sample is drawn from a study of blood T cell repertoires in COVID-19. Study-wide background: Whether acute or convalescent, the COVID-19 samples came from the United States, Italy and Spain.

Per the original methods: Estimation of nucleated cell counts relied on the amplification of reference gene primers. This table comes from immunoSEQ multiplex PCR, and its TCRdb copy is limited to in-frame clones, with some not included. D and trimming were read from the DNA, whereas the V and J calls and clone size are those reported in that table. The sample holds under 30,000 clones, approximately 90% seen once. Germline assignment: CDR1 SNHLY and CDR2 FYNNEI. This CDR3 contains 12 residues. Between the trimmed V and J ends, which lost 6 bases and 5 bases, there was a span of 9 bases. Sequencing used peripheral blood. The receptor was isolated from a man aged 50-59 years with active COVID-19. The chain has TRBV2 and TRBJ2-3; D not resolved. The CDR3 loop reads CASSLARDTQYF. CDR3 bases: TGTGCCAGCAGCCTCGCCAGAGATACGCAGTATTTT.